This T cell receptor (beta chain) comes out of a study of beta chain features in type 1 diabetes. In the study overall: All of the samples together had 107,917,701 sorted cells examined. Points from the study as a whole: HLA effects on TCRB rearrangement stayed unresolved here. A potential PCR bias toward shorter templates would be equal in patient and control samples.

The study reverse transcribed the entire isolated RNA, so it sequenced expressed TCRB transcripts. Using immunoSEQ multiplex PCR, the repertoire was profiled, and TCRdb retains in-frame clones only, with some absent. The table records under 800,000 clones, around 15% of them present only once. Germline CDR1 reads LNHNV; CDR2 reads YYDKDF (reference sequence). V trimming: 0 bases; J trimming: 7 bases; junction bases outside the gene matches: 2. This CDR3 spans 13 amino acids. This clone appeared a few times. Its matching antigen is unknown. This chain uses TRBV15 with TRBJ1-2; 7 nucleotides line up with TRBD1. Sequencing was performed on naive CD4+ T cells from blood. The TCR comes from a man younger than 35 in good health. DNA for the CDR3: TGTGCCACCAGCAGAGATGACAGGGCTGGCTACACCTTC. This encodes CATSRDDRAGYTF.